These 22 T cell receptor beta chains were all obtained from the same sample, sequenced in a study of OX40 agonist ivuxolimab in advanced cancers. Measured with immunoSEQ multiplex PCR; TCRdb has only the in-frame clones, and not every one. In the table there are tens of thousands of clones, 65% to 85% of which are singletons. Sequencing used CD4+ or CD8+ T cells sorted from blood, obtained in a trial of the OX40 agonist ivuxolimab. These receptors came from an adult with an advanced solid tumor such as melanoma, head and neck, liver or kidney cancer.

The genes are TRBV20-1 and TRBJ2-3; D is ambiguous. Trimming stripped 6 bases from V and 6 bases from J, with 10 bases between. CDR1 is DFQATT, CDR2 SNEGSKA, per germline (reference sequence). This CDR3 comprises 11 residues. The CDR3 sequence is CSATLGDTQYF. In DNA form, the CDR3 reads TGCAGTGCCACTCTGGGGGATACGCAGTATTTT.

This chain joins TRBV11-2 and TRBJ1-5; D remains unclear. Germline V CDR1 and CDR2: SGHAT, FQNNGV. V was pared by 1 base and J by 4 bases, with 8 bases between. The CDR3 loop spans 14 amino acids. The CDR3 spells CASSLGTTNQPQHF. The DNA for the CDR3 is TGTGCCAGCAGCTTAGGGACGACTAATCAGCCCCAGCATTTT.

The V and J genes are TRBV7-6 and TRBJ2-7; D is unresolved. Germline V gene lookup returns CDR1 SGHVS and CDR2 FNYEAQ. Trimming shortened V by 2 bases and J by 6 bases, and 14 bases separated the two germline ends. The length of the CDR3 is 14 residues. CDR3 nucleotide sequence: TGTGCCAGCAGCTTATACGCGGTTCAAGGCGAGCAGTACTTC. It codes for CASSLYAVQGEQYF. Variable domain in full (rest from reference TRBV7-6 and TRBJ2-7): GAGVSQSPRYKVTKRGQDVALRCDPISGHVSLYWYRQALGQGPEFLTYFNYEAQQDKSGLPNDRFSAERPEGSISTLTIQRTEQRDSAMYRCASSLYAVQGEQYFGPGTRLTVT.

This clone was recorded a few times. This rearrangement joins TRBV30 to TRBJ1-6; perhaps TRBD1 as D (5 bases). Trimming left V 3 bases short and J 6 bases short, with 9 bases between. Per the germline V gene, CDR1 is GTSNPN and CDR2 is SVGIG (reference sequence). The CDR3 is 13 amino acids. The CDR3 protein is CAWRGTSNSPLHF. In DNA form, the CDR3 reads TGTGCCTGGAGAGGGACCTCTAATTCACCCCTCCACTTT.

The V gene is TRBV7-2, the J gene TRBJ2-2; 7 bases align to TRBD2. CDR1 SGHTA and CDR2 FQGNSA come from the germline V gene. The V segment lost 1 base and the J segment 5 bases; nucleotides outside the gene matches: 13. The length of the CDR3 is 18 residues. The DNA for the CDR3 is TGTGCCAGCAGCTTAGATTCCGGCGGGAGAGAAGGAACCGGGGAGCTGTTTTTT. This translates into CASSLDSGGREGTGELFF.

The gene calls are TRBV6-5 and TRBJ1-1, with D maybe TRBD1 (5 bases). The CDR3 spans 14 residues. Germline V gene data show CDR1 as MNHEY and CDR2 as SVGAGI. The ends were cut back, 2 bases at V and 8 bases at J, with 15 bases in the middle. CDR3 coding DNA: TGTGCCAGCAGTTACAAAATGACCGCAGGGGAAGCTTTCTTT. It yields the protein CASSYKMTAGEAFF.

The count of this clone is one. The chain employs TRBV4-1 and TRBJ2-7; 10 nucleotides align to TRBD1. CDR3 length equals 17 residues. Germline V gives CDR1 MGHRA, CDR2 YSYEKL. V lost 1 base to trimming and J lost 5 bases; unmatched junction nucleotides: 11. The chain's CDR3 is CASSQGFWTGGINEQYF. For the CDR3, the DNA is TGCGCCAGCAGCCAAGGCTTTTGGACAGGGGGAATCAACGAGCAGTACTTC.

This chain connects TRBV7-3 to TRBJ2-6, with D maybe TRBD2 (7 bases). The CDR3 has 15 amino acids. Deletions cut 8 bases from V and 2 bases from J, with 13 bases between. Germline CDR1 SGHTA, CDR2 FQGTGA. This chain's CDR3 is CASGRGSAGANVLTF. The CDR3 region has the DNA TGTGCCAGCGGGAGGGGGAGCGCTGGGGCCAACGTCCTGACTTTC.

This clone turned up a few times. This sequence joins TRBV30 and TRBJ1-1; D possibly corresponds to TRBD1 (6 bases). The CDR3 extends over 15 amino acids. The germline CDR1 and CDR2 sequences are GTSNPN and SVGIG (reference sequence). V lost 2 bases to trimming and J lost 2 bases, with 15 bases between them. In DNA form, the CDR3 reads TGTGCCTGGAGTCGTTGGGGGGGCTCCAACACTGAAGCTTTCTTT. Encoded protein: CAWSRWGGSNTEAFF.

The J gene is TRBJ2-5, the V gene TRBV7-2; 10 nucleotides align to TRBD2. With 2 bases clipped from V and 1 base from J, the junction kept 1 base outside the gene matches. This CDR3 has 15 amino acids. Germline-derived CDR1 and CDR2 are SGHTA and FQGNSA. CDR3 sequence reads: CASSLRTSGQETQYF. The CDR3 nucleotides are TGTGCCAGCAGCTTAAGGACTAGCGGCCAAGAGACCCAGTACTTC.

This chain links TRBV30 with TRBJ2-7, with D tentatively TRBD2 (5 bases). Per germline, CDR1 GTSNPN and CDR2 SVGIG (reference sequence). The V end lost 3 bases, the J end lost 5 bases, and 17 bases lay between the germline ends. The CDR3 covers 14 residues. CDR3 nucleotides: TGTGCCTGGAGCGGCTGGTTTGAGGGCAACGAGCAGTACTTC. This codes for CAWSGWFEGNEQYF.

The chain combines TRBV18 with TRBJ1-2; no clear D gene. The CDR3 has 15 residues. Germline CDR1 and CDR2: KGHSH and LQKENI. The V end was cut by 2 bases, the J end by 4 bases, with 14 bases between. The CDR3 is CASSPAGVGSYGYTF. The CDR3 region has the DNA TGTGCCAGCTCACCAGCCGGGGTCGGGAGCTATGGCTACACCTTC.

A note on this clone: One end of the junction fails to match germline, which may point to a read error. V usage is TRBV5-3 and J usage is TRBJ2-5, with D maybe TRBD2 (5 bases). Being an ORF, TRBV5-3 has a function that is uncertain. The CDR3 sequence is 14 residues long. The CDR3 coding sequence is TGTGCCAGCAGCTTGGGAGCGTTCCAAGAGACCCAGTACTTC. This translates into CASSLGAFQETQYF.

The J gene is TRBJ1-2, the V gene TRBV19; D gene unclear. CDR1 is LNHDA, CDR2 SQIVND, per germline (reference sequence). V was shortened by 4 bases and J by 1 base, with 13 bases between the two germline ends. The CDR3 loop spans 15 amino acids. The CDR3 DNA sequence: TGTGCCAGTAGTACCTCAGTGCAGTTTAACTATGGCTACACCTTC. Translation gives CASSTSVQFNYGYTF.

The gene calls are TRBV28 and TRBJ1-1; D perhaps matches TRBD1 (5 bases). Per germline, CDR1 MDHEN and CDR2 SYDVKM. The CDR3 covers 14 residues. V lost 3 bases to trimming and J lost 4 bases, with 12 bases between them. CDR3 protein: CASSFGGVGTEAFF. DNA of the CDR3: TGTGCCAGCAGTTTCGGAGGGGTTGGCACTGAAGCTTTCTTT. The full variable domain, completed using reference TRBV28 and TRBJ1-1, is DVKVTQSSRYLVKRTGEKVFLECVQDMDHENMFWYRQDPGLGLRLIYFSYDVKMKEKGDIPEGYSVSREKKERFSLILESASTNQTSMYLCASSFGGVGTEAFFGQGTRLTVV.

This clone was seen once. The chain recombines TRBV6-1 with TRBJ2-3, with a tentative D call TRBD2 (5 bases). CDR3 length: 14 residues. V was clipped by 6 bases and J by 2 bases, with 12 bases between them. Germline CDR1 is MNHNS and CDR2 is SASEGT. The CDR3 DNA follows: TGTGCCAGCAGCCCAGCGGAGGCCACAGATACGCAGTATTTT. As protein: CASSPAEATDTQYF.

This clone was seen a handful of times. The chain couples TRBV7-3 to TRBJ1-1; D is perhaps TRBD1 (6 bases). Germline V lookup: CDR1 SGHTA, CDR2 FQGTGA. This CDR3 is built from 13 residues. V was clipped by 1 base and J by 10 bases, with 13 bases between them. Here the CDR3 reads CASSLSDRDTAFF. CDR3 nucleotides: TGTGCCAGCAGCTTAAGTGATAGGGACACAGCTTTCTTT.

CDR3 sequence reads: CASSEEGTGAYGYTF. CDR3 DNA sequence: TGTGCCAGCAGTGAAGAAGGGACAGGGGCCTATGGCTACACCTTC. This rearrangement joins TRBV6-1 to TRBJ1-2; 10 bases map to TRBD1. This CDR3 comprises 15 residues. The V gene's germline CDR1 is MNHNS and CDR2 SASEGT. V shed 1 base, J shed 4 bases, and the junction held 3 bases outside the gene matches.

This chain connects TRBV5-4 to TRBJ2-5; 7 nucleotides match TRBD2. The ends lost 1 base at V and 0 bases at J; junction bases unmatched: 3. The germline CDR1 and CDR2 sequences are SGHNT and YYREEE (reference sequence). This CDR3 is built from 15 residues. The CDR3 reads CASSLLAGHQETQYF. In DNA form, the CDR3 reads TGTGCCAGCAGCTTGTTAGCGGGCCACCAAGAGACCCAGTACTTC.

V and J are TRBV7-6 and TRBJ1-1; D possibly corresponds to TRBD1 (5 bases). The V end lost 1 base, the J end lost 5 bases, and 14 bases lay between the germline ends. The CDR3 is 15 residues long. CDR1 and CDR2 (germline): SGHVS, FNYEAQ. In DNA form, the CDR3 reads TGTGCCAGCAGCTTAGAACTATGGGGGGAAACTGAAGCTTTCTTT. It yields the protein CASSLELWGETEAFF.

The chain uses TRBV4-3 and TRBJ2-7; D is uncertain. Germline loops: CDR1 LGHNA, CDR2 YSLEER. V was trimmed by 2 bases and J by 2 bases, leaving 16 bases between them. The CDR3 consists of 16 residues. The CDR3 sequence is CASSQNGLPATYEQYF. DNA for the CDR3: TGCGCCAGCAGCCAAAACGGGCTACCAGCCACCTACGAGCAGTACTTC.

This rearrangement joins TRBV4-3 to TRBJ2-5; 12 nucleotides align to TRBD2. Germline CDR1 reads LGHNA; CDR2 reads YSLEER. This CDR3 is built from 19 residues. Trimming at V came to 0 bases and at J to 1 base, leaving 9 bases not matched to a gene. CDR3 sequence reads: CASSQEGLAGLAAQETQYF. The CDR3 coding sequence is TGCGCCAGCAGCCAAGAGGGACTAGCGGGTCTCGCCGCCCAAGAGACCCAGTACTTC.